This T cell receptor (beta chain) was obtained from a study of blood T cell repertoires in COVID-19. Overall study context: Samples representing acute and convalescent COVID-19 were sourced from the United States, Italy and Spain.

This CDR3 region has 15 residues. Unmatched junction bases numbered 3, after V lost 1 base and J lost 1 base. Germline lookup yields CDR1 SGHVS and CDR2 FQNEAQ. As originally analysed: Reference gene primers were amplified, and this amplification served to estimate nucleated cell counts. Produced via immunoSEQ multiplex PCR; TCRdb's table is partial and in-frame only. The DNA gave D and trimming, while V, J and clone size come from that table. The sample holds around 250,000 clones; approximately 87% are singletons and the top ten take roughly 4.6%. The gene calls are TRBV7-8 and TRBJ2-7, with 8 bases lining up with TRBD2. Specimen: peripheral blood. The TCR comes from a man aged 60 to 75 who had recovered from COVID-19. In nucleotides, the CDR3 is TGTGCCAGCAGCTTAGAGACTAGCGTTTCCTACGAGCAGTACTTC. Its translation: CASSLETSVSYEQYF.